Listed below are T cell receptor beta chains from one sample, sequenced in a study of immune evolution from preneoplasia to lung adenocarcinoma. Measured with immunoSEQ multiplex PCR; TCRdb has only the in-frame clones, and not every one. The sample yields around 2,700 clones, about four fifths seen once. Sequenced sample: FFPE adjacent normal lung tissue. These receptors all come from a person between 70 and 80 years old with lung adenocarcinoma. CDR3s include the opening cysteine and the closing phenylalanine or tryptophan. A D gene is named only where the DNA matches it firmly. Some rows have no size entry. The others give once, few or many, or a class for an expanded clone.

TRBD2	TRBV25-1	TRBJ2-1	.	CASSEWGAGVNEQFF	TGTGCCAGCAGTGAATGGGGAGCGGGGGTGAATGAGCAGTTCTTC
TRBD2	TRBV28	TRBJ2-7	.	CASSSPGGTYEQYF	TGTGCCAGCAGTTCCCCGGGGGGGACCTACGAGCAGTACTTC
.	TRBV29-1	TRBJ2-2	once	CSVGGSVAGELFF	TGCAGCGTTGGAGGCTCGGTCGCCGGGGAGCTGTTTTTT
.	TRBV2	TRBJ2-5	.	CASSETVGGYF	TGTGCCAGCAGTGAGACCGTGGGGGGGTACTTC
.	TRBV9	TRBJ1-5	once	CASSVGGYDQPQHF	TGTGCCAGCAGCGTAGGAGGGTATGATCAGCCCCAGCATTTT
.	TRBV6-1	TRBJ2-3	.	CASSEQGLRDTQYF	TGTGCCAGTAGTGAGCAGGGGCTCAGGGATACGCAGTATTTT
TRBD1	TRBV9	TRBJ1-2	.	CASSLGQGAGYTF	TGTGCCAGCAGCCTCGGACAGGGGGCTGGCTACACCTTC
.	TRBV19	TRBJ2-1	.	CASSMGYEQFF	TGTGCCAGTAGTATGGGGTATGAGCAGTTCTTC
TRBD2	TRBV6-1	TRBJ2-1	.	CASSEFGTSIDEQFF	TGTGCCAGCAGTGAATTCGGGACTAGCATCGATGAGCAGTTCTTC
.	TRBV2	TRBJ2-7	.	CASITPTYEQYF	TGTGCCAGCATTACCCCAACCTACGAGCAGTACTTC
.	TRBV19	TRBJ2-6	.	CASDSPRANVLTF	TGTGCCAGTGACAGCCCCCGGGCCAACGTCCTGACTTTC
TRBD1	TRBV2	TRBJ2-5	.	CASSRRGTGGKTQYF	TGTGCCAGCAGTCGCCGGGGGACAGGGGGGAAGACCCAGTACTTC
.	TRBV29-1	TRBJ2-1	.	CSVEDPEQFF	TGCAGCGTTGAAGATCCTGAGCAGTTCTTC
TRBD1	TRBV6-5	TRBJ1-1	.	CASSYISTGPNTEAFF	TGTGCCAGCAGTTACATCTCGACAGGGCCGAACACTGAAGCTTTCTTT
.	TRBV18	TRBJ1-1	.	CASSSRDIPPNTEAFF	TGTGCCAGCTCATCGAGGGACATCCCCCCGAACACTGAAGCTTTCTTT
.	TRBV7-6	TRBJ2-1	.	CASSSGLLIRQFF	TGTGCCAGCAGCTCCGGACTACTCATCAGGCAGTTCTTC
.	TRBV15	TRBJ2-1	.	CATSRVDEQFF	TGTGCCACCAGCAGAGTAGATGAGCAGTTCTTC
.	TRBV14	TRBJ1-1	large	CASSQEGGRWEAFF	TGTGCCAGCAGCCAAGAAGGGGGTCGCTGGGAAGCTTTCTTT
TRBD1	TRBV28	TRBJ1-2	.	CASSLGTGRYGYTF	TGTGCCAGCAGTCTCGGGACAGGGCGGTATGGCTACACCTTC
TRBD2	TRBV19	TRBJ2-1	.	CASSTTPPAGVKNEQFF	TGTGCCAGTAGCACAACGCCTCCAGCGGGAGTAAAGAATGAGCAGTTCTTC
.	TRBV30	TRBJ2-6	.	CAWSPRGSEANVLTF	TGTGCCTGGAGTCCCCGGGGCTCTGAGGCCAACGTCCTGACTTTC
.	TRBV11-2	TRBJ2-5	.	CASSPLLGGMETQYF	TGTGCCAGCAGCCCCTTACTGGGCGGAATGGAGACCCAGTACTTC
.	TRBV11-2	TRBJ2-1	.	CASSLVGQNEQFF	TGTGCCAGCAGCTTAGTTGGCCAGAATGAGCAGTTCTTC
TRBD2	TRBV7-6	TRBJ2-2	large	CASSLEGTTTGELFF	TGTGCCAGCAGCTTAGAAGGGACTACGACCGGGGAGCTGTTTTTT
.	TRBV6-4	TRBJ1-1	.	CASRKGPSNTEAFF	TGTGCCAGCCGGAAAGGGCCATCGAACACTGAAGCTTTCTTT
.	TRBV10-1	TRBJ2-2	large	CASSEQSGGELFF	TGCGCCAGCAGTGAACAGTCGGGTGGGGAGCTGTTTTTT
.	TRBV7-2	TRBJ1-2	.	CASSLEGEGYGYTF	TGTGCCAGCAGCTTAGAGGGGGAGGGCTATGGCTACACCTTC
.	TRBV30	TRBJ2-7	once	CAWRPPCAGAEQYF	TGTGCCTGGAGACCACCATGTGCGGGGGCCGAGCAGTACTTC
.	TRBV29-1	TRBJ1-2	.	CSVENRRDDGYTF	TGCAGCGTTGAAAATCGCAGGGACGATGGCTACACCTTC